Given below is one T cell receptor beta chain in context. Original methodology: Cell counts per sample came from amplifying reference gene primers. Measured with immunoSEQ multiplex PCR; TCRdb has only the in-frame clones, and not every one. The V and J calls and clone size are taken from that table; D and trimming were inferred from the DNA. The table lists some 99,000 clones, 80% of them singletons. Germline V lookup: CDR1 SGHDT, CDR2 YYEEEE. The CDR3 length is 15 residues. The V segment lost 5 bases and the J segment 4 bases; nucleotides outside the gene matches: 10. The source of the sample is a study of blood T cell repertoires in COVID-19. Study-level background: The United States, Italy and Spain supplied acute and convalescent COVID-19 samples. In each case, the material was cDNA or gDNA derived from T cells, B-cell-depleted T cells, or PBMCs.

Material for sequencing was peripheral blood. This chain joins TRBV5-6 and TRBJ1-2; TRBD1 matches 8 bases. This sequence was found in a human donor in a cohort sampled during active or convalescent COVID-19. DNA for the CDR3: TGTGCCAGCAGGAAGGGACAGGCGTTAATCTATGGCTACACCTTC. Its protein product is CASRKGQALIYGYTF.